This TCR beta chain was sequenced in a study of identical twins. In TCRdb, the 5' RACE reads were re-called with MiXCR into one record per CDR3 protein. The table lists approximately 1.8 million distinct CDR3 sequences, more than 30% of them singletons. The sample taken for sequencing was cord blood. The clonotype was recovered from a newborn girl in good health.

CDR3 nucleotide sequence: TGTGCCAGCCGAGACGACTACCGACTCATCAATGAGCAGTACTTC. It codes for CASRDDYRLINEQYF. The rearrangement joins TRBV2 to TRBJ2-4; D may be TRBD2 (5 bases). CDR3 size: 15 residues. The V gene lost 8 bases and the J gene lost 13 bases, with 27 bases spanning the gap. CDR1 is SNHLY and CDR2 is FYNNEI in the germline V gene. The complete variable domain, with remaining parts taken from reference TRBV2 and TRBJ2-4, reads EPEVTQTPSHQVTQMGQEVILRCVPISNHLYFYWYRQILGQKVEFLVSFYNNEISEKSEIFDDQFSVERPDGSNFTLKIRSTKLEDSAMYFCASRDDYRLINEQYFGAGTRLSVL.